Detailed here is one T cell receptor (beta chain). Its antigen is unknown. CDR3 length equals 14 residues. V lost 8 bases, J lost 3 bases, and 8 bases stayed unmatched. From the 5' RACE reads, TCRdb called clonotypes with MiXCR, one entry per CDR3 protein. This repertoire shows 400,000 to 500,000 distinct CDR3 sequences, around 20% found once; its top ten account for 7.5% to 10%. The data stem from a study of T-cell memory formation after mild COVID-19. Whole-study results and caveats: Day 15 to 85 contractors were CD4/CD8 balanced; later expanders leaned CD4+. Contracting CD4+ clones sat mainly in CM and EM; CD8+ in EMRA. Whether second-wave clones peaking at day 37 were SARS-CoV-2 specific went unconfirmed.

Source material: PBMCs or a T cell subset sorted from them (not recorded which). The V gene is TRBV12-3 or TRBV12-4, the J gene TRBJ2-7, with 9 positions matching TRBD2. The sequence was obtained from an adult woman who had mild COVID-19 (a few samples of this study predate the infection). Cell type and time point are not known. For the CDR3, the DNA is TGTGCCAGCGGGCCTAGCGGGATAATCTACGAGCAGTACTTC. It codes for CASGPSGIIYEQYF.